These 30 T cell receptor beta chains came from one sample sequenced in a study of blood T cells in healthy people across ages. PCR was performed a second time for roughly 7 to 12 cycles using a sample-barcoded 5' primer and a J-beta primer mix. TCRdb re-called the 5' RACE reads through MiXCR, storing one row per CDR3 protein. The sample lists around 820,000 distinct CDR3 sequences; around 25% were seen once. This sample was shared with a second study, whose subject was T cells of mothers and their children.

The specimen sequenced was blood. These receptors originate from a boy under 18 in good health.

The chain uses TRBV6-5 and TRBJ2-5; D may be TRBD1 (5 bases). Trimming removed 4 bases from V and 13 bases from J, with 19 bases in between. Germline lookup yields CDR1 MNHEY and CDR2 SVGAGI. The CDR3 sequence is 13 residues long. This CDR3 reads CASSSDTELNLYF. In nucleotides, the CDR3 is TGTGCCAGCAGTTCGGACACCGAGCTAAACCTGTACTTC.

The rearrangement joins TRBV19 to TRBJ2-5; D remains ambiguous. The J call may be incorrect, as the DNA end agrees better with TRBJ2-1. CDR1 is LNHDA, CDR2 SQIVND, per germline (reference sequence). This CDR3 has 16 residues. The CDR3 DNA reads as TGTGCCAGTAGTATCCTAGGGCAGGCAACCTACAATGAGCAGTTCTTC. Its translation is CASSILGQATYNEQFF.

V and J are TRBV6-5 and TRBJ2-3, with a tentative D call TRBD1 (5 bases). The germline gives CDR1 MNHEY, CDR2 SVGAGI. V lost 6 bases and J 6 bases, leaving 19 bases between the germline ends. The CDR3 extends over 15 amino acids. The CDR3: CASRRTRTILDTQYF. The DNA of the CDR3 is TGTGCCAGCAGACGGACAAGAACCATACTGGATACGCAGTATTTT.

The chain uses TRBV10-2 and TRBJ1-3; 10 bases line up with TRBD1. Germline-derived CDR1 and CDR2 are WSHSY and SAAADI. J gave up 4 bases and V 6 bases, and 6 bases lay outside the gene matches. This CDR3 is built from 15 residues. The CDR3 is CASSRDRGIGNTIYF. DNA of the CDR3: TGCGCCAGCAGCCGGGACAGGGGCATCGGAAACACCATATATTTT.

The V and J genes are TRBV2 and TRBJ1-6; TRBD1 aligns across 9 bases. V shed 6 bases, J shed 11 bases, and the junction held 8 bases outside the gene matches. Germline values: CDR1 SNHLY, CDR2 FYNNEI. The CDR3 has 14 residues. The CDR3 loop is CASRGQGGWPPLHF. CDR3 bases: TGTGCCAGCAGGGGACAGGGTGGGTGGCCACCCCTCCACTTT.

The chain employs TRBV29-1 and TRBJ1-4; D call uncertain. Germline CDR1 is SQVTM and CDR2 is ANQGSEA. V dropped 7 bases and J dropped 0 bases, with 9 bases sitting between them. This CDR3 is 13 amino acids long. In nucleotides, the CDR3 is TGCAGCGCTCTACACGCAACTAATGAAAAACTGTTTTTT. Its protein is CSALHATNEKLFF.

The gene calls are TRBV6-6 and TRBJ1-1, with 9 bases matching TRBD1. V shed 7 bases and J 0 bases; nucleotides not matched to a gene: 9. From germline, CDR1 is MNHNY and CDR2 SVGAGI (reference sequence). The CDR3 loop spans 16 amino acids. For the CDR3, the DNA is TGTGCCAGCATCCCGGGACAGGGCCTTTTGAACACTGAAGCTTTCTTT. Residues: CASIPGQGLLNTEAFF.

This chain joins TRBV2 and TRBJ1-2, with D perhaps matching TRBD1 (5 bases). From germline, CDR1 is SNHLY and CDR2 FYNNEI. CDR3 length: 18 amino acids. V lost 0 bases and J 7 bases, leaving 24 bases between the germline ends. CDR3 in amino acids: CASSEARNRRGSTVGYTF. The CDR3 bases are TGTGCCAGCAGTGAAGCGAGAAACCGTCGAGGGTCGACAGTTGGCTACACCTTC.

This chain connects TRBV20-1 to TRBJ2-5; 9 bases agree with TRBD2. The J call may be wrong; the DNA end is better matched by TRBJ2-7. The CDR3 totals 13 residues. In germline, CDR1 is DFQATT, CDR2 SNEGSKA (reference sequence). The CDR3 sequence is CSARGLAENEQYF. In DNA, the CDR3 is TGCAGTGCTAGAGGACTAGCGGAGAACGAGCAGTACTTC.

This clonotype has more than one count but fewer than ten. CDR3 region: CARGTRTDTQYF. CDR3 coding DNA: TGTGCCAGAGGGACTCGCACAGATACGCAGTATTTT. The V call is TRBV2, the J call TRBJ2-3, with D possibly matching TRBD2 (6 bases). The germline gives CDR1 SNHLY, CDR2 FYNNEI. V was clipped by 9 bases and J by 1 base, with 8 bases between them. The CDR3 is made up of 12 amino acids.

This clonotype has a handful of counts. A junction boundary mismatches the germline segment, possibly from a read error. The chain couples TRBV12-3 or TRBV12-4 to TRBJ2-5, with TRBD1 identical over 7 bases. CDR3 length: 15 amino acids. The CDR3 is CTSSPYGQDQETQYF. In DNA, the CDR3 is TGTACCAGCAGTCCGTATGGACAGGACCAAGAGACCCAGTACTTC.

The V gene is TRBV27, the J gene TRBJ2-1; D unclear. Between the trimmed V and J ends, which lost 8 bases and 0 bases, there was a span of 14 bases. The length of the CDR3 is 15 residues. CDR1 MNHEY and CDR2 SMNVEV come from the germline V gene (reference sequence). CDR3 residues: CASAGLNRSYNEQFF. The CDR3, as DNA: TGTGCCAGCGCCGGGCTAAATCGCTCCTACAATGAGCAGTTCTTC.

This chain uses TRBV29-1 with TRBJ1-1, with a weak D call TRBD1 (5 bases). V lost 0 bases and J lost 1, with 12 bases in between. From germline, CDR1 is SQVTM and CDR2 ANQGSEA. There are 15 residues in the CDR3. The CDR3 protein is CSVEEVGRTNTEAFF. As DNA, the CDR3 is TGCAGCGTTGAAGAAGTGGGACGGACGAACACTGAAGCTTTCTTT.

Only a few counts were recorded for this clonotype. The chain is built from TRBV28 and TRBJ2-5; D perhaps matches TRBD2 (5 bases). The length of the CDR3 is 13 residues. Germline CDR1 is MDHEN and CDR2 is SYDVKM. The ends were cut back, 3 bases at V and 9 bases at J, with 14 bases in the middle. Here the CDR3 reads CASSLGGPMAQYF. CDR3 DNA: TGTGCCAGCAGTTTGGGCGGGCCCATGGCCCAGTACTTC. Drawing the rest from reference TRBV28 and TRBJ2-5, the complete variable domain is DVKVTQSSRYLVKRTGEKVFLECVQDMDHENMFWYRQDPGLGLRLIYFSYDVKMKEKGDIPEGYSVSREKKERFSLILESASTNQTSMYLCASSLGGPMAQYFGPGTRLLVL.

The chain employs TRBV11-2 and TRBJ2-7; 9 bases align to TRBD1. This CDR3 has 15 amino acids. V was clipped by 1 base and J by 6 bases; unmatched bases: 7. Germline-derived CDR1 and CDR2 are SGHAT and FQNNGV. As DNA, the CDR3 is TGTGCCAGCAGCTTAGTTAAGGGACAGGGACTCGAGCAGTACTTC. Translated, it gives CASSLVKGQGLEQYF. Filled out from reference TRBV11-2 and TRBJ2-7, the complete variable domain reads EAGVAQSPRYKIIEKRQSVAFWCNPISGHATLYWYQQILGQGPKLLIQFQNNGVVDDSQLPKDRFSAERLKGVDSTLKIQPAKLEDSAVYLCASSLVKGQGLEQYFGPGTRLTVT.

This clonotype was seen only a few times. The rearrangement uses TRBV5-5 and TRBJ2-5; no firm D call. The CDR3 is 14 amino acids. Trimming took off 1 base at V and 2 bases at J, with 9 bases between the two ends. Germline CDR1 reads SGHKS; CDR2 reads YYEKEE (reference sequence). The CDR3 DNA reads as TGTGCCAGCAGCTTGTCGACGCAACAAGAGACCCAGTACTTC. It yields the protein CASSLSTQQETQYF.

This clonotype was recorded a few times. The chain joins TRBV6-2 or TRBV6-3 to TRBJ2-7; TRBD1 matches at 7 bases. Losses at the gene ends were 5 bases for V and 2 bases for J; bases not matched to a gene: 6. Germline loops: CDR1 MNHEY, CDR2 SVGEGT. The CDR3 extends over 14 amino acids. CDR3 in amino acids: CASSHRGRAYEQYF. CDR3 DNA: TGTGCCAGCAGTCACAGGGGCCGAGCCTACGAGCAGTACTTC.

V and J are TRBV15 and TRBJ2-3, with 7 nucleotides matching TRBD2. The V gene end was trimmed by 0 bases and the J gene end by 5 bases; junction bases not matched to a gene: 2. This CDR3 contains 14 residues. Germline CDR1 LNHNV, CDR2 YYDKDF (reference sequence). In DNA, the CDR3 is TGTGCCACCAGCAGAGATGCTAGCGGAGATACGCAGTATTTT. It yields the protein CATSRDASGDTQYF.

This clonotype came up once. The chain combines TRBV20-1 with TRBJ2-1; perhaps TRBD2 as D (6 bases). CDR3 length: 13 residues. Germline values: CDR1 DFQATT, CDR2 SNEGSKA (reference sequence). V was trimmed by 3 bases and J by 7 bases, leaving 13 bases between them. Here the CDR3 DNA reads TGCAGTGCTAGGTCAGCGGGCCTTAATGAGCAGTTCTTC. This sequence encodes CSARSAGLNEQFF.

The chain couples TRBV11-2 to TRBJ2-5; 9 bases line up with TRBD1. The end of the DNA fits TRBJ2-7 better, so the J call may be wrong. The CDR3 covers 14 residues. Germline V gives CDR1 SGHAT, CDR2 FQNNGV. CDR3: CASRGTGPPYEQYF. For the CDR3, the DNA is TGTGCCAGCAGGGGGACAGGGCCCCCTTACGAGCAGTACTTC.

This clonotype was counted between two and nine times. CDR3 bases: TGCGCCAGCAGCAAGACAGCTGCAACTAATGAAAAACTGTTTTTT. It encodes CASSKTAATNEKLFF. The rearrangement joins TRBV10-2 to TRBJ1-4, with D perhaps TRBD1 (5 bases). Trimming took off 6 bases at V and 0 bases at J, with 11 bases between the two ends. Germline V gives CDR1 WSHSY, CDR2 SAAADI. This CDR3 has 15 residues.

The chain links TRBV7-2 to TRBJ2-1; D may be TRBD2 (5 bases). There are 15 residues in the CDR3. Looked up from germline, CDR1 is SGHTA and CDR2 is FQGNSA. The V end lost 0 bases, the J end lost 6 bases, and 12 bases lay between the germline ends. This CDR3 is CASSLALDLGNEQFF. In DNA, the CDR3 is TGTGCCAGCAGCTTAGCTTTGGACTTGGGCAATGAGCAGTTCTTC. The complete variable domain, with remaining parts taken from reference TRBV7-2 and TRBJ2-1, reads GAGVSQSPSNKVTEKGKDVELRCDPISGHTALYWYRQSLGQGLEFLIYFQGNSAPDKSGLPSDRFSAERTGGSVSTLTIQRTQQEDSAVYLCASSLALDLGNEQFFGPGTRLTVL.

Concerning this clonotype: A junction boundary mismatches the germline segment, possibly from a read error. The chain employs TRBV2 and TRBJ2-4; weak D call: TRBD1 (5 bases). Germline values: CDR1 SNHLY, CDR2 FYNNEI. CDR3 length: 14 residues. The CDR3 reads CASMTERARNIQYF. The CDR3 bases are TGTGCCAGTATGACAGAAAGAGCCAGAAACATTCAGTACTTC.

The chain uses TRBV9 and TRBJ2-7; TRBD1 agrees at 8 bases. Germline CDR1 reads SGDLS; CDR2 reads YYNGEE. This CDR3 contains 16 residues. J lost 0 bases, V lost 2 bases, and 7 bases had no gene match. The CDR3 DNA is TGTGCCAGCAGCGTCGGATTGGGACAGGACTCCTACGAGCAGTACTTC. Translating gives CASSVGLGQDSYEQYF.

The CDR3 loop reads CASSLVLTQETQYF. DNA for the CDR3: TGTGCCAGCAGTTTGGTTCTAACCCAAGAGACCCAGTACTTC. The chain uses TRBV28 and TRBJ2-5; D is uncertain. Germline loops: CDR1 MDHEN, CDR2 SYDVKM. The CDR3 sequence is 14 residues long. With 3 bases removed from V and 1 base from J, the gap between germline ends came to 9 bases.

V usage is TRBV28 and J usage is TRBJ2-5; tentatively, D is TRBD2 (5 bases). The J call could be wrong; TRBJ2-7 is a better fit for the DNA end. The CDR3 runs 14 residues. Germline CDR1 MDHEN, CDR2 SYDVKM. CDR3 nucleotide sequence: TGTGCCAGCAGTTCCGGGGAAACAATCTACGAGCAGTACTTC. It is translated as CASSSGETIYEQYF.

The V gene is TRBV4-3, the J gene TRBJ1-2, with D possibly matching TRBD1 (5 bases). The germline V gene has CDR1 LGHNA and CDR2 YSLEER. CDR3 length: 13 residues. V lost 3 bases and J lost 10, with 15 bases in between. In DNA form, the CDR3 reads TGCGCCAGCAGCCAGGGTCCCGGGACGTCCTACACCTTC. This translates into CASSQGPGTSYTF.

This chain links TRBV7-2 with TRBJ2-7; TRBD1 is a possible D gene (6 bases). This CDR3 is 15 amino acids long. Trimming removed 5 bases from V and 4 bases from J, with 18 bases in between. Germline V CDR1 and CDR2: SGHTA, FQGNSA. The CDR3 protein is CASSTGTSFYYEQYF. CDR3 coding DNA: TGTGCCAGCAGCACAGGGACGTCATTCTATTACGAGCAGTACTTC.

This chain links TRBV19 with TRBJ2-4; TRBD1 matches at 7 bases. Germline CDR1 is LNHDA and CDR2 is SQIVND (reference sequence). CDR3 size: 15 residues. J was trimmed by 8 bases and V by 4 bases; bases with no gene match: 11. CDR3 region: CASSTYRDSFDIQYF. CDR3 in DNA: TGTGCCAGTAGTACCTACCGGGACAGTTTCGACATTCAGTACTTC.

This rearrangement joins TRBV7-6 to TRBJ2-1; D might be TRBD2 (7 bases). Trimming removed 0 bases at V and 4 bases at J, with 16 bases between. The CDR3 consists of 17 residues. Germline V lookup: CDR1 SGHVS, CDR2 FNYEAQ. CDR3 DNA sequence: TGTGCCAGCAGCTTAGCAGTCGTGGCGGGGGCATACAATGAGCAGTTCTTC. Translation: CASSLAVVAGAYNEQFF.